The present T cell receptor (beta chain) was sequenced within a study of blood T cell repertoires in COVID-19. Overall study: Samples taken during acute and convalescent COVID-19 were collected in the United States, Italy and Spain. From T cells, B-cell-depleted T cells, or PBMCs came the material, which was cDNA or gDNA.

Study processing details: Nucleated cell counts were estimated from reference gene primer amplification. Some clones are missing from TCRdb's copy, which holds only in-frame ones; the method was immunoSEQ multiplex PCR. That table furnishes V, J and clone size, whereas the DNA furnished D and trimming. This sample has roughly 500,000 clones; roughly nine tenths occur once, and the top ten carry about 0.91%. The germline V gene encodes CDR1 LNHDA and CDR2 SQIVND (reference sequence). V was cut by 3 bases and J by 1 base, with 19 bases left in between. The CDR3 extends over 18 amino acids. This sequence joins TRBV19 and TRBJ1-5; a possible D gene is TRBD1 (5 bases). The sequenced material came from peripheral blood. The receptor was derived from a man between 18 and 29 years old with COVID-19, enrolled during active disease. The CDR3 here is CASSMAPPGGRSNQPQHF. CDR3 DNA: TGTGCCAGTAGTATGGCCCCACCGGGGGGACGAAGCAATCAGCCCCAGCATTTT.